The 18 T cell receptor beta chains reported below all come from one sample, sequenced in a study of control samples from healthy donors and cancer patients. Repertoires were generated with immunoSEQ multiplex PCR, while TCRdb's copy carries only in-frame clones and drops some. The sample lists 20,000 or so clones; more than 70% were seen once. The material sequenced was PBMCs. The receptors here all came from an older woman with head and neck cancer.

The CDR3 protein is CASSLSAGAVRQPQHF. CDR3 bases: TGTGCCAGCAGTTTATCCGCCGGGGCGGTGCGTCAGCCCCAGCATTTT. The chain recombines TRBV28 with TRBJ1-5, with a possible D match to TRBD1 (5 bases). CDR3 length equals 16 residues. The germline V gene has CDR1 MDHEN and CDR2 SYDVKM. The germline V and J ends were trimmed by 1 base and 6 bases, with 16 bases remaining between them.

The genes are TRBV6-5 and TRBJ1-5; D is unresolved. This CDR3 is built from 13 residues. Per the germline V gene, CDR1 is MNHEY and CDR2 is SVGAGI. The germline V and J ends were trimmed by 8 bases and 7 bases, with 15 bases remaining between them. The DNA of the CDR3 is TGTGCCAGCCGAAGATGGGTTGAACAGCCCCAGCATTTT. It yields the protein CASRRWVEQPQHF.

The genes are TRBV27 and TRBJ2-7; D possibly uses TRBD1 or TRBD2 (5 bases each). The CDR3 is 15 amino acids. V gave up 3 bases and J gave up 0 bases, with 12 bases separating them. Germline lookup yields CDR1 MNHEY and CDR2 SMNVEV (reference sequence). The DNA of the CDR3 is TGTGCCAGCAGTTTGGGGGTAGGGGACTCCTACGAGCAGTACTTC. Translation: CASSLGVGDSYEQYF.

The gene calls are TRBV5-1 and TRBJ2-7; a possible D gene is TRBD2 (6 bases). The CDR3 has 13 residues. V was shortened by 4 bases and J by 1 base, with 9 bases between the two germline ends. Germline V gene data show CDR1 as SGHRS and CDR2 as YFSETQ. The CDR3: CASSRGYSYEQYF. In DNA, the CDR3 is TGCGCCAGCAGCCGGGGGTATTCCTACGAGCAGTACTTC. Drawing the rest from reference TRBV5-1 and TRBJ2-7, the complete variable domain is KAGVTQTPRYLIKTRGQQVTLSCSPISGHRSVSWYQQTPGQGLQFLFEYFSETQRNKGNFPGRFSGRQFSNSRSEMNVSTLELGDSALYLCASSRGYSYEQYFGPGTRLTVT.

The chain is built from TRBV5-8 and TRBJ2-7, with D perhaps TRBD1 (6 bases). The germline CDR1 and CDR2 sequences are SGHTS and YDEGEE. This CDR3 has 15 residues. The V gene lost 6 bases and the J gene lost 2 bases, with 18 bases spanning the gap. CDR3 amino acids: CASTLGSGTPYEQYF. CDR3 nucleotide sequence: TGTGCCAGCACCCTGGGGTCCGGGACACCCTACGAGCAGTACTTC.

This clone was observed a single time. The V and J genes are TRBV5-4 and TRBJ2-1; D perhaps matches TRBD2 (6 bases). The V gene's germline CDR1 is SGHNT and CDR2 YYREEE (reference sequence). V lost 0 bases and J 6 bases, leaving 10 bases between the germline ends. The CDR3 is 14 residues long. CDR3 in amino acids: CASSLDLASNEQFF. CDR3 in DNA: TGTGCCAGCAGCTTGGATCTAGCGAGCAATGAGCAGTTCTTC.

The rearrangement uses TRBV30 and TRBJ1-2; unclear D gene. V was trimmed by 3 bases and J by 11 bases, leaving 13 bases between them. Germline CDR1 and CDR2: GTSNPN and SVGIG (reference sequence). This CDR3 contains 11 residues. Written as DNA, the CDR3 is TGTGCCTGGAGAAGGCAGGAGCCGTACACCTTC. It encodes CAWRRQEPYTF.

In its sample, this clone was seen once. The CDR3 region is CASSGQGSSGNTIYF. Here the CDR3 DNA reads TGTGCCAGTAGTGGACAGGGGTCCTCCGGAAACACCATATATTTT. This chain links TRBV19 with TRBJ1-3; TRBD1 aligns across 9 bases. Germline trimming cut 5 bases from V and 4 bases from J; bases unmatched to any gene: 6. Per germline, CDR1 LNHDA and CDR2 SQIVND (reference sequence). The CDR3 has 15 amino acids. Looking up the rest from reference TRBV19 and TRBJ1-3 gives the full variable domain: DGGITQSPKYLFRKEGQNVTLSCEQNLNHDAMYWYRQDPGQGLRLIYYSQIVNDFQKGDIAEGYSVSREKKESFPLTVTSAQKNPTAFYLCASSGQGSSGNTIYFGEGSWLTVV.

The V gene is TRBV5-1, the J gene TRBJ2-7; 12 nucleotides match TRBD1. The V gene's germline CDR1 is SGHRS and CDR2 YFSETQ. The CDR3 runs to 19 residues. Trimming took 0 bases from V and 0 from J; bases not matched to a gene: 10. CDR3 in DNA: TGCGCCAGCAGCTTGGGCCCGGGACAGGGGGCTCCGAGCTCCTACGAGCAGTACTTC. It is translated as CASSLGPGQGAPSSYEQYF.

V gene TRBV28 combines with J gene TRBJ2-7; D gene ambiguous. CDR1 and CDR2 (germline): MDHEN, SYDVKM. V gave up 6 bases and J gave up 3 bases, with 9 bases separating them. The CDR3 extends over 12 amino acids. DNA of the CDR3: TGTGCCAGCAGATCATACAGCTACGAGCAGTACTTC. It encodes CASRSYSYEQYF.

V gene TRBV7-8 combines with J gene TRBJ1-1; perhaps TRBD1 as D (5 bases). Trimming removed 4 bases at V and 5 bases at J, with 11 bases between. The length of the CDR3 is 13 residues. Germline V gene sequence: CDR1 SGHVS, CDR2 FQNEAQ. CDR3 nucleotide sequence: TGTGCCAGCAGCTCGCGACAGAAAACTGAAGCTTTCTTT. This sequence encodes CASSSRQKTEAFF.

The rearrangement links TRBV5-1 to TRBJ1-6; D is unresolved. The length of the CDR3 is 14 residues. Trimming pared 5 bases from V and 0 bases from J, leaving 6 bases between. Germline V gene sequence: CDR1 SGHRS, CDR2 YFSETQ. For the CDR3, the DNA is TGCGCCAGCAGGTTGAGCTCCTATAATTCACCCCTCCACTTT. It yields the protein CASRLSSYNSPLHF.

The chain has TRBV19 and TRBJ1-5; 7 bases agree with TRBD1. The germline CDR1 and CDR2 sequences are LNHDA and SQIVND (reference sequence). This CDR3 has 18 residues. V was clipped by 4 bases and J by 0 bases; unmatched bases: 12. As DNA, the CDR3 is TGTGCCAGTAGTAGCTCCCCAGGGACAGTGTATAGCAATCAGCCCCAGCATTTT. As protein: CASSSSPGTVYSNQPQHF.

V is TRBV5-1 and J is TRBJ1-1, with D hard to call. V was cut by 0 bases and J by 2 bases, with 8 bases left in between. CDR3 size: 14 residues. The germline gives CDR1 SGHRS, CDR2 YFSETQ. The CDR3 nucleotides read TGCGCCAGCAGCTTGGGAGCAGCAAACACTGAAGCTTTCTTT. Translation gives CASSLGAANTEAFF.

This chain uses TRBV11-2 with TRBJ2-6; D ambiguous. Deletions cut 6 bases from V and 1 base from J, with 4 bases between. This CDR3 has 13 residues. Germline V CDR1 and CDR2: SGHAT, FQNNGV. DNA for the CDR3: TGTGCCAGCAGACGATCTGGGGCCAACGTCCTGACTTTC. Protein sequence: CASRRSGANVLTF.

The chain employs TRBV3-1 (or the pseudogene TRBV3-2) and TRBJ2-3; the match to TRBD1 covers 10 bases. The CDR3 contains 15 residues. Per germline, CDR1 LGHDT and CDR2 YNNKEL (reference sequence). J lost 6 bases, V lost 3 bases, and 6 bases had no gene match. The CDR3 bases are TGTGCCAGCAGCCAGAGGACAGGGGGGGTTGATACGCAGTATTTT. Its protein product is CASSQRTGGVDTQYF.

This chain uses TRBV11-2 with TRBJ1-3; D is ambiguous. The CDR3 totals 15 residues. With 4 bases removed from V and 16 bases from J, the gap between germline ends came to 26 bases. Per germline, CDR1 SGHAT and CDR2 FQNNGV. The CDR3 here is CASSYRADRSADLYF. The CDR3 DNA is TGTGCCAGCAGCTATCGGGCCGACCGGAGCGCGGATCTTTATTTT.

The chain is built from TRBV18 and TRBJ1-2, with a possible D match to TRBD1 (6 bases). CDR1 KGHSH and CDR2 LQKENI come from the germline V gene. The CDR3 is made up of 16 amino acids. V shed 1 base and J shed 5 bases, with 17 bases lying between them. In nucleotides, the CDR3 is TGTGCCAGCTCACCACAGTCGGGGGGCGTCTCATATGGCTACACCTTC. It encodes CASSPQSGGVSYGYTF. Full variable domain (missing parts from reference TRBV18 and TRBJ1-2): NAGVMQNPRHLVRRRGQEARLRCSPMKGHSHVYWYRQLPEEGLKFMVYLQKENIIDESGMPKERFSAEFPKEGPSILRIQQVVRGDSAAYFCASSPQSGGVSYGYTFGSGTRLTVV.